This T cell receptor beta chain is from a study of shared clonotypes between healthy human individuals. Notes on the study in general: On the whole, naive subsets had larger estimated richness than memory subsets had. Across a few donors, naive CD4 shared roughly 5%, naive CD8 more than 3%, memory CD4 roughly 2.4%, memory CD8 0.4% to 0.5%.

A remark on this clone: Its target is unknown.

V gave up 6 bases and J gave up 7 bases, with 12 bases separating them. In germline, CDR1 is PRHDT, CDR2 FYEKMQ (reference sequence). The CDR3 runs 13 residues. About 30,000 T cell genomes, or around 0.2 ug DNA, went into the sorted-subset replicate PCRs. Clones were read by immunoSEQ multiplex PCR, and TCRdb kept only the in-frame ones, dropping some. The sample contains roughly 700,000 clones, over 65% of which appear only once. Material: memory CD4+ T cells sorted from blood. The subset is: CD45RA-negative fraction. The V and J genes are TRBV13 and TRBJ2-2; no reliable D call. This sequence originates from a woman aged 25 to 39 in good health. The CDR3 nucleotides are TGTGCCAGCAGTCGAACCCAACGCGGGGAGCTGTTTTTT. This sequence encodes CASSRTQRGELFF.